The clone carrying this TCR beta chain has at least ten counts. What it binds is unknown. The sample belongs to a study of T-cell reconstitution after alpha-beta-depleted transplantation in children. Whole-study findings and limits: Several hundred expanded graft clones reportedly supplied alpha-beta T cells about two months after transplant. One year post-transplant, T-cell counts and diversity were largely derived from T cells produced anew.

This CDR3 region has 16 residues. Trimming stripped 1 base from V and 2 bases from J, with 12 bases between. For TCRbeta, the library was prepared with unique molecular identifiers. TCRdb processed the PCR reads anew with MiXCR; each CDR3 protein has one entry. The top ten clones hold roughly 36% of a sample with 200,000 to 250,000 distinct CDR3 sequences, 8.4% of them seen once. This clonotype originated in a male patient aged 2-9 years who had a stem cell transplant for acute myeloid leukemia, so the T cells may come from the graft donor. The rearrangement uses TRBV12-3 or TRBV12-4 and TRBJ1-3; D might be TRBD1 (6 bases). This specimen consisted of PBMCs, mostly from graft donor cells, obtained 360 days after TCRalphabeta/CD19-depleted stem cell transplant. The CDR3 loop reads CASSLESQGPGNTIYF. In DNA, the CDR3 is TGTGCCAGCAGTTTAGAGTCCCAGGGGCCTGGAAACACCATATATTTT.